The sequence of this T cell receptor beta chain was determined in a study of T cell changes during pregnancy in multiple sclerosis. The data were produced by immunoSEQ multiplex PCR, yet TCRdb's version contains in-frame clones alone and is incomplete. The data show tens of thousands of clones, about 89% seen once. This clone was detected only once. This sequence originates from a female donor with multiple sclerosis, enrolled in a pregnancy study. This specimen consisted of CD8+ T cells from peripheral blood mononuclear cells, obtained in the second trimester of pregnancy.

As DNA, the CDR3 is TGTGCCAGCAGTACCCCGGGACAGTACAATGAGCAGTTCTTC. Translation: CASSTPGQYNEQFF. The gene calls are TRBV28 and TRBJ2-1; TRBD1 aligns across 7 bases. The CDR3 length is 14 residues. The germline V gene has CDR1 MDHEN and CDR2 SYDVKM. V lost 5 bases to trimming and J lost 4 bases; unmatched junction nucleotides: 5.